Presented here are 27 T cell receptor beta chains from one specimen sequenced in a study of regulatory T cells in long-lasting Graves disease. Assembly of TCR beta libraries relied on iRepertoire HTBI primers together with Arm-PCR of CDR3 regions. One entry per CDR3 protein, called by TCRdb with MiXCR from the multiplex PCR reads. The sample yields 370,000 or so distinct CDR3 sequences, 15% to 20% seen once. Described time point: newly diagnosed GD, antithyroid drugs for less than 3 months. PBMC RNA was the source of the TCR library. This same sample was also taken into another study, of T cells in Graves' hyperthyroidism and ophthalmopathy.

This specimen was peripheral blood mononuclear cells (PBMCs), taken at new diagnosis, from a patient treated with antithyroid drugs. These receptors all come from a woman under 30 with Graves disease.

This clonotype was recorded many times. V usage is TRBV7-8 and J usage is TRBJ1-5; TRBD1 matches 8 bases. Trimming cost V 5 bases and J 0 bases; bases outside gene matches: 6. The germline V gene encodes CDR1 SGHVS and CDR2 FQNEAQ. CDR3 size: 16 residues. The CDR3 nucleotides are TGTGCCAGCAGCAAGGACAGGGTGCGTAGCAATCAGCCCCAGCATTTT. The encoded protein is CASSKDRVRSNQPQHF.

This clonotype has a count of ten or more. In DNA, the CDR3 is TGCAGTGCTAGGACTAGCGGGACTTACAATGAGCAGTTCTTC. This codes for CSARTSGTYNEQFF. The gene calls are TRBV20-1 and TRBJ2-1; 11 bases are a match to TRBD2. The V gene end was trimmed by 3 bases and the J gene end by 4 bases; junction bases not matched to a gene: 2. There are 14 residues in the CDR3. Germline CDR1 DFQATT, CDR2 SNEGSKA (reference sequence).

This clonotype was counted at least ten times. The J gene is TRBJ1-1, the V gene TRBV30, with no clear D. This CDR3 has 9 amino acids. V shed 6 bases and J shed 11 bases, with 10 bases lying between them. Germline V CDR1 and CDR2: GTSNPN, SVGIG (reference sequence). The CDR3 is CACRPRAFF. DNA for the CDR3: TGTGCCTGTCGCCCCCGGGCTTTCTTT.

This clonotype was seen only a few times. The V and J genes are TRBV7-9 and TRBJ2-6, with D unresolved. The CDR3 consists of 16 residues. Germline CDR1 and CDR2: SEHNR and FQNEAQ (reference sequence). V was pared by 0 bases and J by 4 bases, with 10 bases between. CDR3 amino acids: CASSLAGLAGANVLTF. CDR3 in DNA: TGTGCCAGCAGCTTAGCAGGGTTGGCCGGGGCCAACGTCCTGACTTTC.

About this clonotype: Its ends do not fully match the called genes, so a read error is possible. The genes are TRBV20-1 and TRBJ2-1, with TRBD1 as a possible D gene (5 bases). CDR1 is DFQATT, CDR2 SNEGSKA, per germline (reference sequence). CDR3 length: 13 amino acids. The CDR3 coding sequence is TGCAGTGCTGCCAGGGCATCCTACAATGAGCAGCTCTTC. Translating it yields CSAARASYNEQLF.

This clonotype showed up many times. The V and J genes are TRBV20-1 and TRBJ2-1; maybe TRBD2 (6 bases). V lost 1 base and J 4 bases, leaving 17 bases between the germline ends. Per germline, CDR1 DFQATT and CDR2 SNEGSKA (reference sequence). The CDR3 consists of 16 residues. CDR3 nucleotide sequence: TGCAGTGCTAGAGTGGAGCGGGCTAACTTTTACAATGAGCAGTTCTTC. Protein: CSARVERANFYNEQFF.

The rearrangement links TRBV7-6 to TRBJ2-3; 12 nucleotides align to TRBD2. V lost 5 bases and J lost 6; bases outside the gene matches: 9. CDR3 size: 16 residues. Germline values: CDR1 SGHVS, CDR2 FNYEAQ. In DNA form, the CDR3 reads TGTGCCAGCAGCCCGGAACTAGCGGGGGGCTCGGATACGCAGTATTTT. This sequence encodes CASSPELAGGSDTQYF. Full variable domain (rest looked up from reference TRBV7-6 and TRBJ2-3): GAGVSQSPRYKVTKRGQDVALRCDPISGHVSLYWYRQALGQGPEFLTYFNYEAQQDKSGLPNDRFSAERPEGSISTLTIQRTEQRDSAMYRCASSPELAGGSDTQYFGPGTRLTVL.

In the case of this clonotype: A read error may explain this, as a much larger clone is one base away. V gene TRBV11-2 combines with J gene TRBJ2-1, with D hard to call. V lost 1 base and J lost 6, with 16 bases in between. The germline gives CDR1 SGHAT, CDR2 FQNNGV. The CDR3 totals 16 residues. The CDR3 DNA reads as TGTGCCAGCAGCTTAGGTACACTTTCGAAAACCAATGAGCAGTTCTTC. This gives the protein CASSLGTLSKTNEQFF.

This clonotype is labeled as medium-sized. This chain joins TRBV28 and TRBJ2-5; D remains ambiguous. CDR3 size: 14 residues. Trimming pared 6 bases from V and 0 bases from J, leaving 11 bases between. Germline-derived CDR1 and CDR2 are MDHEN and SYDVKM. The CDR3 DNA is TGTGCCAGCAGCCCCCTCAGCAACCAAGAGACCCAGTACTTC. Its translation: CASSPLSNQETQYF.

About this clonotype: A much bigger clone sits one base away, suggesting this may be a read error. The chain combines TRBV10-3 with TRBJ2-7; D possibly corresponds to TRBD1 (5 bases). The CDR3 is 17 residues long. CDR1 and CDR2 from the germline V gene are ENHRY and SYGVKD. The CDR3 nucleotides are TGTGTCATCAGTGAGGAGCGAGTATGGGGCGGAACCTACGAGCAGTACTTC. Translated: CVISEERVWGGTYEQYF.

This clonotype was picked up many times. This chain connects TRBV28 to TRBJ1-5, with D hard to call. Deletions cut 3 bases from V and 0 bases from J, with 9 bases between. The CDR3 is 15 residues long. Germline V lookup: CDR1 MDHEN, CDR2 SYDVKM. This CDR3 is CASSLSQFSNQPQHF. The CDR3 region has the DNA TGTGCCAGCAGTTTGTCACAGTTTAGCAATCAGCCCCAGCATTTT.

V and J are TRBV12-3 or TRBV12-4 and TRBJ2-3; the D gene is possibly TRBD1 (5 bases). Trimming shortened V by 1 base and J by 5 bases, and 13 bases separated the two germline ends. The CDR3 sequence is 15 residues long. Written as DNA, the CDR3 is TGTGCCAGCAGTTTAGGGGGCAGGGTCGGAGATACGCAGTATTTT. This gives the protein CASSLGGRVGDTQYF.

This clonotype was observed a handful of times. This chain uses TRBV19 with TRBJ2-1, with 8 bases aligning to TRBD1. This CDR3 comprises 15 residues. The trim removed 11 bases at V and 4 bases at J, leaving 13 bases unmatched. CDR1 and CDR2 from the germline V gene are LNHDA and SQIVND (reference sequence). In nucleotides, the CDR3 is TGTGCCCCCCCCAGCCCGGACAGGGCTTACAATGAGCAGTTCTTC. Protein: CAPPSPDRAYNEQFF.

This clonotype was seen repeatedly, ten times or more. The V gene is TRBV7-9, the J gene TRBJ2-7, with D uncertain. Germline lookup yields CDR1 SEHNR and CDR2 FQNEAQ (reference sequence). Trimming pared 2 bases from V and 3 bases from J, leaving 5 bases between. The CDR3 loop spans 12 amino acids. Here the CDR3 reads CASSLSDYEQYF. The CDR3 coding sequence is TGTGCCAGCAGCTTATCCGACTACGAGCAGTACTTC.

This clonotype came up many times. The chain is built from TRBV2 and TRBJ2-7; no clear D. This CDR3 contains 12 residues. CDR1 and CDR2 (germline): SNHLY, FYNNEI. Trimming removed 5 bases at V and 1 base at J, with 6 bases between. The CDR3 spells CASSWASYEQYF. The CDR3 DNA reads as TGTGCCAGCAGTTGGGCTTCCTACGAGCAGTACTTC.

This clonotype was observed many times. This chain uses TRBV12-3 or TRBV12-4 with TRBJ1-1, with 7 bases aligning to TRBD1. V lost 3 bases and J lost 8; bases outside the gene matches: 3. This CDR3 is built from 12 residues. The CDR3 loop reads CASSLSGGEAFF. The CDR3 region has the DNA TGTGCCAGCAGTTTGTCAGGGGGGGAAGCTTTCTTT.

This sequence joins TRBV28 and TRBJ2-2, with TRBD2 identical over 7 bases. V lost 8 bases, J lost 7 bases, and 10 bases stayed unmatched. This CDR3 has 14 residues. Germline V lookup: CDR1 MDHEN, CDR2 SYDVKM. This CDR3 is CASLGGSRHGELFF. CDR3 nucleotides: TGTGCCAGCCTCGGCGGGAGTCGGCACGGGGAGCTGTTTTTT.

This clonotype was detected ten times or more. The CDR3 DNA reads as TGCAGTGCTAGAGACCCCGTGGGACGGCCGTCCTACGAGCAGTACTTC. Translated, it gives CSARDPVGRPSYEQYF. The V call is TRBV20-1, the J call TRBJ2-7; either TRBD1 or TRBD2 may fit D (5 bases each). V lost 0 bases, J lost 1 base, and 16 bases lay in between. Germline CDR1 reads DFQATT; CDR2 reads SNEGSKA (reference sequence). CDR3 length equals 16 residues.

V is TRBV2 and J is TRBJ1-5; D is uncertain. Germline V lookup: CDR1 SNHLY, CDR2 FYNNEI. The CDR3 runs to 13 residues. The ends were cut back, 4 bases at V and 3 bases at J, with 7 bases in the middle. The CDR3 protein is CASSGQNNQPQHF. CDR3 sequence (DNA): TGTGCCAGCAGTGGGCAGAACAATCAGCCCCAGCATTTT.

The CDR3 DNA reads as TGCGCCAGCAGCCTCCGGACAGACACAGATACGCAGTATTTT. This sequence encodes CASSLRTDTDTQYF. V gene TRBV5-1 combines with J gene TRBJ2-3; a possible D gene is TRBD1 (6 bases). V was trimmed by 4 bases and J by 2 bases, leaving 11 bases between them. This CDR3 has 14 residues. Germline V lookup: CDR1 SGHRS, CDR2 YFSETQ.

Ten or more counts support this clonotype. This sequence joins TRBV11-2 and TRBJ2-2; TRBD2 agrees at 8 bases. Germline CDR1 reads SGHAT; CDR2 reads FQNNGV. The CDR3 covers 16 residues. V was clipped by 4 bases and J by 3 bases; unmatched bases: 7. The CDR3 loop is CASSSLGLGDTGELFF. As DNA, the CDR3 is TGTGCCAGCAGCTCCCTGGGACTAGGCGACACCGGGGAGCTGTTTTTT.

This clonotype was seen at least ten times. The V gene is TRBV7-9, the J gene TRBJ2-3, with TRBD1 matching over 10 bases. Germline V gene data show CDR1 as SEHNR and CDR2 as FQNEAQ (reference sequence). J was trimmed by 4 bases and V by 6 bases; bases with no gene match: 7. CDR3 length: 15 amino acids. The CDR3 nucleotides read TGTGCCAGCAGTCCGGGACAGGGGATTCCAGATACGCAGTATTTT. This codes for CASSPGQGIPDTQYF.

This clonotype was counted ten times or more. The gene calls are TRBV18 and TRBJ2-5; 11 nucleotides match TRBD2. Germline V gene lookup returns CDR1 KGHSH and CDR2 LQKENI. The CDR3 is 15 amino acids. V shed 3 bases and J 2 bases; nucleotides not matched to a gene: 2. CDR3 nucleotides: TGTGCCAGCTCACCTCGGACTAGCGGGCAAGAGACCCAGTACTTC. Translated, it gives CASSPRTSGQETQYF.

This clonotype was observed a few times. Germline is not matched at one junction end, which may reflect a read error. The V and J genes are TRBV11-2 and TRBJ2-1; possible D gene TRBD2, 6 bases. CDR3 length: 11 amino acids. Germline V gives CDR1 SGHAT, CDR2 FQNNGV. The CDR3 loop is CASSLKEGRLF. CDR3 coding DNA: TGTGCCAGCAGCTTAAAGGAGGGTCGGCTCTTC.

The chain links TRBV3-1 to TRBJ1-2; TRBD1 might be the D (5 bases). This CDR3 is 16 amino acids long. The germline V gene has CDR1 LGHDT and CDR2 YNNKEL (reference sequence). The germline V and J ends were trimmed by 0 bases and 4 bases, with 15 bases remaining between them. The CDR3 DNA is TGTGCCAGCAGCCAAGAGGCCGTAGGGGTCCGCTATGGCTACACCTTC. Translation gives CASSQEAVGVRYGYTF.

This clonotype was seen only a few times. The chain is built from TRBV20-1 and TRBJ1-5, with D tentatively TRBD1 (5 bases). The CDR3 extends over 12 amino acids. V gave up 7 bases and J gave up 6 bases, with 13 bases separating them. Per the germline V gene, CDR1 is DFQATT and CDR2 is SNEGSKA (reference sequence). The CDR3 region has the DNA TGCAGTGGTGGGGCAGGGAGTCAGCCCCAGCATTTT. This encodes CSGGAGSQPQHF.

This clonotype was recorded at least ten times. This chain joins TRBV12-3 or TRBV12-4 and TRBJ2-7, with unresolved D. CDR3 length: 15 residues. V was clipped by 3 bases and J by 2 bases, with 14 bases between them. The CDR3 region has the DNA TGTGCCAGCAGTTTTAGGACGGATCCTACCTACGAGCAGTACTTC. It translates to CASSFRTDPTYEQYF.